The clone carrying this T cell receptor (beta chain) is a singleton in its sample. Its target is unknown. Collection occurred without any documented infections or immune events in donors. This sample was taken from a study of identifying expanded T cells in peripheral blood. Broader study findings: Over around two and four weeks, about 15 and 19 clones changed, versus around 1.2 between replicates. Variance in clone template counts between roughly two-week samples significantly increased with total template count across all healthy donors.

This CDR3 is built from 15 residues. The germline gives CDR1 SGHRS, CDR2 YFSETQ. Trimming left V 4 bases short and J 0 bases short, with 13 bases between. TCRdb's copy holds only in-frame clones and misses some; the assay was immunoSEQ multiplex PCR. The table includes fewer than 85,000 clones, 89% detected once. Sequenced: blood. The TCR comes from a person between 18 and 75 years old in good health. The chain recombines TRBV5-1 with TRBJ1-2; D ambiguous. The CDR3, as DNA: TGCGCCAGCAGCCCGAGTGCGCAGGCTAACTATGGCTACACCTTC. Residues: CASSPSAQANYGYTF.